The subject of this entry is one TCR beta chain. The data derive from a study of blood T cell repertoires in COVID-19. Study background: From T cells, B-cell-depleted T cells, or PBMCs came the material, which was cDNA or gDNA.

Trimming removed 0 bases from V and 5 bases from J, with 10 bases in between. The CDR3 extends over 14 amino acids. Germline V gene sequence: CDR1 SGDLS, CDR2 YYNGEE. Original data processing: The authors estimated nucleated cell counts from reference gene primer amplification. Repertoires were generated with immunoSEQ multiplex PCR, while TCRdb's copy carries only in-frame clones and drops some. Clonal size and the V and J genes are those of that table, whereas D and trimming came from the DNA. The sample has approximately 170,000 clones; about 85% are singletons. The receptor comes from a man aged 70-80 years who had recovered from COVID-19. This chain uses TRBV9 with TRBJ2-3; D is ambiguous. The specimen was peripheral blood. CDR3 residues: CASSVESVGDTQYF. CDR3 nucleotide sequence: TGTGCCAGCAGCGTAGAATCGGTTGGAGATACGCAGTATTTT.